This T cell receptor beta chain was profiled in a study of cytomegalovirus exposure and HLA in healthy donors. Germline CDR1 and CDR2: PRHDT and FYEKMQ (reference sequence). V shed 3 bases and J shed 9 bases, with 11 bases lying between them. The CDR3 extends over 12 amino acids. This PCR relied on a set of 60 Vbeta primers and 13 Jbeta primers. Clones were sequenced by immunoSEQ multiplex PCR, and TCRdb holds only the in-frame ones, with some missing. The sample holds hundreds of thousands of clones, roughly 78% seen once. The sequence derives from a boy under 18 in good health and CMV-seronegative. This chain uses TRBV13 with TRBJ2-5; D may be TRBD2 (6 bases). Sample: PBMCs. The CDR3: CASSLDYNSQYF. The CDR3 nucleotides are TGTGCCAGCAGCTTGGACTATAATTCCCAGTACTTC. The entire variable domain, with the rest obtained from reference TRBV13 and TRBJ2-5, is as follows: AAGVIQSPRHLIKEKRETATLKCYPIPRHDTVYWYQQGPGQDPQFLISFYEKMQSDKGSIPDRFSAQQFSDYHSELNMSSLELGDSALYFCASSLDYNSQYFGPGTRLLVL.